This TCR beta chain was identified in a study of cytomegalovirus exposure and HLA in healthy donors. Primers: 60 Vbeta forward and 13 Jbeta reverse. Sequencing used immunoSEQ multiplex PCR; TCRdb keeps in-frame clones, though not all of them. This table holds 110,000 to 150,000 clones, approximately 72% found once. This CDR3 is 15 amino acids long. V shed 4 bases, J shed 13 bases, and the junction held 14 bases outside the gene matches. The germline V gene has CDR1 SGHRS and CDR2 YFSETQ. Sequencing was carried out using PBMCs. The receptor was isolated from a man aged 40-49 years in good health and CMV-seronegative. The chain employs TRBV5-1 and TRBJ1-4; 9 bases agree with TRBD1. The CDR3 DNA reads as TGCGCCAGCAGCATCGGACAGGGGCCCGTCGGGATACTGTTTTTT. It yields the protein CASSIGQGPVGILFF.